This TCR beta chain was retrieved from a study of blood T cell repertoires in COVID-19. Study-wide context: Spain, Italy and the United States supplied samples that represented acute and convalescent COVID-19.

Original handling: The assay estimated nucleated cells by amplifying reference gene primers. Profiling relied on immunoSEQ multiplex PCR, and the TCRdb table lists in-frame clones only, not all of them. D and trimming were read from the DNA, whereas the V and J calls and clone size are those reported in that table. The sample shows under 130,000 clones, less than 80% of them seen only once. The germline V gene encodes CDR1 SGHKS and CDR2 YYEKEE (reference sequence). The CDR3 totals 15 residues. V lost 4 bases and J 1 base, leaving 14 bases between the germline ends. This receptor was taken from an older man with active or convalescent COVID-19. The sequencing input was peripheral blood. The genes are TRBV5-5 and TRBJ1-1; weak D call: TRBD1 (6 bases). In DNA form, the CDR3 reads TGTGCCAGCAGCATCAGTGACAGGAGGAACACTGAAGCTTTCTTT. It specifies CASSISDRRNTEAFF.